The 18 T cell receptor beta chains given below trace back to one sample, sequenced in a study of regulatory T cells in long-lasting Graves disease. Arm-PCR of CDR3 regions with iRepertoire HTBI primers generated TCR beta libraries. TCRdb used MiXCR to reprocess the multiplex PCR reads, holding one entry per CDR3 protein. The sample has some 440,000 distinct CDR3 sequences, about 20% seen once. Stated time point: persistent/refractory GD, antithyroid drugs over 5 years with positive TRAb. Extracted RNA from PBMCs served as the source of the TCR library. Sequenced here: peripheral blood mononuclear cells (PBMCs), sampled when the disease was refractory, from a patient treated with antithyroid drugs. The receptors derive from a female donor with Graves disease.

In this sample, this clonotype turned up many times. The rearrangement links TRBV6-1 to TRBJ2-5; 9 nucleotides match TRBD2. Germline loops: CDR1 MNHNS, CDR2 SASEGT. V was clipped by 6 bases and J by 0 bases; unmatched bases: 5. The CDR3 covers 15 residues. CDR3 sequence (DNA): TGTGCCAGCAGAATAGCGGGGGAGTACCAAGAGACCCAGTACTTC. Amino acid sequence: CASRIAGEYQETQYF.

As to this clonotype: The junction and the germline gene differ at one end; a read error may be behind it. The chain combines TRBV7-7 with TRBJ2-5; 14 positions agree with TRBD2. This CDR3 comprises 16 residues. Per the germline V gene, CDR1 is SSHAT and CDR2 is FNYEAQ (reference sequence). CDR3 in amino acids: CASSPTGTSGGETQYF. CDR3 bases: TGTGCTAGCAGCCCCACCGGGACTAGCGGGGGAGAGACCCAGTACTTC.

This clonotype has more than one count but fewer than ten. The J gene is TRBJ1-4, the V gene TRBV7-9; TRBD1 matches 8 bases. Trimming at V came to 5 bases and at J to 0 bases, leaving 8 bases not matched to a gene. The CDR3 extends over 17 amino acids. The germline gives CDR1 SEHNR, CDR2 FQNEAQ (reference sequence). The CDR3 DNA is TGTGCCAGCAGCCACGGACAGGGTATCACAACTAATGAAAAACTGTTTTTT. This translates into CASSHGQGITTNEKLFF.

This clonotype came up a few times. This chain uses TRBV6-2 or TRBV6-3 with TRBJ1-3; the match to TRBD1 covers 7 bases. V dropped 7 bases and J dropped 5; count of bases not matched to a gene: 8. This CDR3 is built from 14 residues. Germline-derived CDR1 and CDR2 are MNHEY and SVGEGT. The DNA for the CDR3 is TGTGCCAGCATTCGGACAGGTAGAAGAAACACCATATATTTT. Amino acid sequence: CASIRTGRRNTIYF.

This clonotype turned up a few times. This chain joins TRBV5-6 and TRBJ2-7; TRBD2 agrees at 9 bases. Germline CDR1 is SGHDT and CDR2 is YYEEEE. This CDR3 has 15 amino acids. The V gene end was trimmed by 4 bases and the J gene end by 0 bases; junction bases not matched to a gene: 5. CDR3 DNA sequence: TGTGCCAGCAGCCCTAGCGGGACTAGCTCCTACGAGCAGTACTTC. It translates to CASSPSGTSSYEQYF.

This clonotype appeared a few times. The CDR3 DNA follows: TGTGCCATCAGTGTTGGGGGGATCGGCAATCAGCCCCAGCATTTT. This encodes CAISVGGIGNQPQHF. The chain has TRBV10-3 and TRBJ1-5; D may be TRBD1 (5 bases). Looked up from germline, CDR1 is ENHRY and CDR2 is SYGVKD. V dropped 4 bases and J dropped 2 bases, with 12 bases sitting between them. The CDR3 length is 15 residues.

This clonotype came up many times. The V and J genes are TRBV7-9 and TRBJ2-7; weak D call: TRBD2 (6 bases). CDR1 SEHNR and CDR2 FQNEAQ come from the germline V gene (reference sequence). This CDR3 spans 14 amino acids. V lost 6 bases, J lost 2 bases, and 14 bases lay in between. CDR3 in DNA: TGTGCCAGCAGGCGCCTTGGGGAGGCCTACGAGCAGTACTTC. Translated: CASRRLGEAYEQYF.

The chain links TRBV7-9 to TRBJ2-2; D possibly corresponds to TRBD1 (5 bases). V dropped 7 bases and J dropped 2 bases, with 11 bases sitting between them. The V gene's germline CDR1 is SEHNR and CDR2 FQNEAQ (reference sequence). The CDR3 is 14 residues long. The CDR3 DNA reads as TGTGCCAGCAAGACAGAAGCTAACACCGGGGAGCTGTTTTTT. It encodes CASKTEANTGELFF.

This clonotype was counted many times. The CDR3 reads CASSLYPGSTEAFF. CDR3 coding DNA: TGTGCCAGCAGTTTATATCCGGGTTCCACTGAAGCTTTCTTT. The chain links TRBV27 to TRBJ1-1; no firm D call. The CDR3 extends over 14 amino acids. The V gene's germline CDR1 is MNHEY and CDR2 SMNVEV (reference sequence). Trimming took off 1 base at V and 4 bases at J, with 10 bases between the two ends.

This clonotype was observed at least ten times. The CDR3 sequence is CSVPGPVRHEQYF. CDR3 in DNA: TGCAGCGTCCCGGGACCCGTTCGCCACGAGCAGTACTTC. The V and J genes are TRBV29-1 and TRBJ2-7; either TRBD1 or TRBD2 may supply D (5 bases each). V lost 6 bases to trimming and J lost 5 bases, with 17 bases between them. Germline V gene sequence: CDR1 SQVTM, CDR2 ANQGSEA. The CDR3 has 13 residues.

About this clonotype itself: One base away lies a much larger clone, so this may be a sequencing read error. The chain links TRBV6-1 to TRBJ2-5, with D perhaps assigned TRBD1 or TRBD2 (5 bases each). This CDR3 spans 12 amino acids. Germline CDR1 and CDR2: MNHNS and SASEGT. The DNA for the CDR3 is TGTGCCAGCAGTGGACGGGCCGGGACCCGGTACTTC. This codes for CASSGRAGTRYF.

The chain is built from TRBV11-2 and TRBJ1-4; 9 positions agree with TRBD1. V shed 5 bases, J shed 10 bases, and the junction held 17 bases outside the gene matches. The CDR3 runs to 17 residues. In germline, CDR1 is SGHAT, CDR2 FQNNGV. The DNA of the CDR3 is TGTGCCAGCAGCCCTCCACGATCCGGGACAGGGTCGGGAAAACTGTTTTTT. It translates to CASSPPRSGTGSGKLFF.

This clonotype has ten or more counts. The chain's CDR3 is CSADGSSGRYEQYF. In DNA form, the CDR3 reads TGCAGTGCTGACGGGTCTAGCGGGAGGTACGAGCAGTACTTC. This chain links TRBV20-1 with TRBJ2-7; TRBD2 agrees at 11 bases. V lost 5 bases and J lost 4; bases outside the gene matches: 7. The CDR3 is 14 residues long. Germline-derived CDR1 and CDR2 are DFQATT and SNEGSKA (reference sequence).

The rearrangement links TRBV29-1 to TRBJ2-7, with a possible D match to TRBD2 (5 bases). Germline CDR1 reads SQVTM; CDR2 reads ANQGSEA. Trimming removed 8 bases from V and 0 bases from J, with 11 bases in between. The CDR3 consists of 12 residues. CDR3 in amino acids: CSTSGSSYEQYF. The CDR3 DNA sequence: TGCAGCACTTCGGGGAGCTCCTACGAGCAGTACTTC.

This clonotype was observed at least ten times. V usage is TRBV20-1 and J usage is TRBJ2-5, with 11 positions matching TRBD2. Germline assignment: CDR1 DFQATT and CDR2 SNEGSKA (reference sequence). Trimming at V came to 4 bases and at J to 5 bases, leaving 9 bases not matched to a gene. This CDR3 has 15 amino acids. Written as DNA, the CDR3 is TGCAGTGCTACCTCGCTAGCGGGAGGAGGGGAGACCCAGTACTTC. It yields the protein CSATSLAGGGETQYF.

This clonotype has at least ten counts. V usage is TRBV7-8 and J usage is TRBJ1-2; the D gene is possibly TRBD1 (6 bases). This CDR3 is built from 15 residues. The ends were cut back, 5 bases at V and 3 bases at J, with 16 bases in the middle. Germline CDR1 and CDR2: SGHVS and FQNEAQ. The CDR3 is CASSPGHRTDYGYTF. The DNA of the CDR3 is TGTGCCAGCAGCCCGGGACACCGCACGGACTATGGCTACACCTTC.

This clonotype was found many times. V and J are TRBV28 and TRBJ2-4; D is uncertain. CDR3 length equals 15 residues. In germline, CDR1 is MDHEN, CDR2 SYDVKM. V was trimmed by 7 bases and J by 0 bases, leaving 13 bases between them. CDR3 residues: CASTSASLAKNIQYF. For the CDR3, the DNA is TGTGCCAGCACCTCAGCTAGTCTAGCCAAAAACATTCAGTACTTC. Drawing the rest from reference TRBV28 and TRBJ2-4, the complete variable domain is DVKVTQSSRYLVKRTGEKVFLECVQDMDHENMFWYRQDPGLGLRLIYFSYDVKMKEKGDIPEGYSVSREKKERFSLILESASTNQTSMYLCASTSASLAKNIQYFGAGTRLSVL.

This clonotype was counted only a few times. The gene calls are TRBV4-2 and TRBJ1-1, with a weak D call TRBD1 (6 bases). The V end was cut by 1 base, the J end by 1 base, with 10 bases between. The CDR3 has 15 amino acids. Germline CDR1 LGHNA, CDR2 YNFKEQ. Here the CDR3 DNA reads TGTGCCAGCAGCCAAGCAGGGGTTTGGAACACTGAAGCTTTCTTT. Protein product: CASSQAGVWNTEAFF.